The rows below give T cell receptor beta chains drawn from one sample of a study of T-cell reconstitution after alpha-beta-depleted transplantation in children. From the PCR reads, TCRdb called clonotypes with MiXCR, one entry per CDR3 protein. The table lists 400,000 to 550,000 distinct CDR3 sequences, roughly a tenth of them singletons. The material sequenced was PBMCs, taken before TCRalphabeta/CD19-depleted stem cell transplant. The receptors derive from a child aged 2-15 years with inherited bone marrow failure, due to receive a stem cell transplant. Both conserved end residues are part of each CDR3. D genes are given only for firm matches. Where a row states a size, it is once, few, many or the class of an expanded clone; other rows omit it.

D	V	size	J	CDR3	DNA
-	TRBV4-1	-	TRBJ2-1	CASSQYGQGDSYNEQFF	TGCGCCAGCAGCCAATATGGTCAGGGCGACTCCTACAATGAGCAGTTCTTC
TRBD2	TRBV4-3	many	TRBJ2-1	CASSQLGLAGEYNEQFF	TGCGCCAGCAGCCAACTGGGACTAGCGGGAGAGTACAATGAGCAGTTCTTC
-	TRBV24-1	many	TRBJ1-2	CATSENRNYGYTF	TGTGCCACCAGTGAGAACAGAAACTATGGCTACACCTTC
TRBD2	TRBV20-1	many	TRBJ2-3	CSASTSGRSADTQYF	TGCAGTGCTAGCACTAGCGGGAGGTCCGCAGATACGCAGTATTTT
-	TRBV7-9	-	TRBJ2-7	CASSPIPGTYEQYF	TGTGCCAGCAGTCCGATACCAGGGACCTACGAGCAGTACTTC
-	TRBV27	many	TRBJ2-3	CASSSNTDTQYF	TGTGCCAGCAGTTCTAACACAGATACGCAGTATTTT
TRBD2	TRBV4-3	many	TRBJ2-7	CASSQDIGLAGAHEQYF	TGCGCCAGCAGCCAAGATATTGGACTAGCGGGAGCGCACGAGCAGTACTTC
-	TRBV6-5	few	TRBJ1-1	CASSYSMVGRGTEAFF	TGTGCCAGCAGTTACTCGATGGTGGGTCGAGGCACTGAAGCTTTCTTT
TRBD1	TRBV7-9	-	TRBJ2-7	CASRRDRDEQYF	TGTGCCAGCAGGAGGGACAGGGACGAGCAGTACTTC
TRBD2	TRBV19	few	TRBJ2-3	CASRSSGRGDTQYF	TGTGCCAGTAGATCTAGCGGGAGAGGGGATACGCAGTATTTT
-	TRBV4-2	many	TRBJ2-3	CASSRTTGTITDTQYF	TGTGCCAGCAGCCGAACCACGGGGACGATCACAGATACGCAGTATTTT
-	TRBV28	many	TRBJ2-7	CASSHRDHHQYF	TGTGCCAGCAGTCATCGGGACCATCATCAGTACTTC
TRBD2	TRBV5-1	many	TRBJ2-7	CASSLEVGGSSYEQYF	TGCGCCAGCAGCTTGGAAGTCGGGGGGAGCTCCTACGAGCAGTACTTC
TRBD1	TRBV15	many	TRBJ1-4	CATSRGSTGALQKLFF	TGTGCCACCAGCAGAGGTTCGACAGGGGCCTTACAAAAACTGTTTTTT
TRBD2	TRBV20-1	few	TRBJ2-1	CSAREPGLRYNEQFF	TGCAGTGCTAGAGAACCGGGACTACGATACAATGAGCAGTTCTTC
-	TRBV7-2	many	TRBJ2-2	CASSQVRANTGELFF	TGTGCCAGCAGCCAAGTACGGGCAAACACCGGGGAGCTGTTTTTT
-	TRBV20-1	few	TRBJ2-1	CCARDPNGASSYNEQFF	TGCTGTGCTAGAGATCCTAACGGGGCAAGCTCCTACAATGAGCAGTTCTTC
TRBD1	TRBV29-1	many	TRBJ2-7	CSVGTGEGYEQYF	TGCAGCGTGGGGACAGGGGAAGGCTACGAGCAGTACTTC
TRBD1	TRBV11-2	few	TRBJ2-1	CASRKVGQGYNEQFF	TGTGCCAGCAGAAAGGTAGGACAGGGCTACAATGAGCAGTTCTTC
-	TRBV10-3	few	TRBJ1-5	CARDAGGNQPQHF	TGTGCCCGGGACGCGGGGGGCAATCAGCCCCAGCATTTT
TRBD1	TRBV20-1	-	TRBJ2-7	CSARDRGQQYF	TGCAGTGCTAGAGACAGGGGGCAGCAGTACTTC
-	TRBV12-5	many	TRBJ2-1	CASGLVLGDPSYNEQFF	TGTGCTAGTGGTTTGGTACTCGGGGACCCGTCCTACAATGAGCAGTTCTTC
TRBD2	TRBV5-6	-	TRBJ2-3	CASSFLPGLGTDTQYF	TGTGCCAGCAGCTTTTTACCGGGACTAGGCACAGATACGCAGTATTTT